Following are 10 T cell receptor beta chains from one sample sequenced in a study of T cell changes during pregnancy in multiple sclerosis. The table came from immunoSEQ multiplex PCR; TCRdb's copy has only in-frame clones and leaves some out. This repertoire shows tens of thousands of clones, approximately 92% found once; its top ten account for about 2%. The source was peripheral blood, collected in the third trimester of pregnancy. These receptors came from a female donor in good health, enrolled as a control in a pregnancy study.

The rearrangement links TRBV5-6 to TRBJ1-4; 7 nucleotides align to TRBD1. This CDR3 contains 15 residues. The ends lost 0 bases at V and 4 bases at J; junction bases unmatched: 3. The germline gives CDR1 SGHDT, CDR2 YYEEEE. The CDR3, as DNA: TGTGCCAGCAGCTTGGGACAGGGAGGTAATGAAAAACTGTTTTTT. Translated: CASSLGQGGNEKLFF.

The chain is built from TRBV30 and TRBJ2-7, with D possibly matching TRBD2 (7 bases). V lost 0 bases, J lost 4 bases, and 19 bases lay in between. The germline CDR1 and CDR2 sequences are GTSNPN and SVGIG (reference sequence). The CDR3 consists of 16 residues. The CDR3 nucleotides read TGTGCCTGGAGTGTAAAATGGGGGGGCCCCTCTTACGAGCAGTACTTC. This encodes CAWSVKWGGPSYEQYF.

V and J are TRBV7-2 and TRBJ2-2; the D gene is possibly TRBD2 (6 bases). The germline V and J ends were trimmed by 7 bases and 6 bases, with 9 bases remaining between them. Germline V lookup: CDR1 SGHTA, CDR2 FQGNSA. This CDR3 comprises 12 residues. CDR3 in DNA: TGTGCCAGCACGACTAGGGCCGGGGAGCTGTTTTTT. Translated, it gives CASTTRAGELFF.

The chain carries TRBV19 and TRBJ2-1; D uncertain. Germline CDR1 and CDR2: LNHDA and SQIVND (reference sequence). The CDR3 loop spans 16 amino acids. Trimming removed 3 bases at V and 0 bases at J, with 12 bases between. The CDR3: CASSISPTSSYNEQFF. For the CDR3, the DNA is TGTGCCAGTAGTATTTCGCCAACAAGCTCCTACAATGAGCAGTTCTTC.

The J gene is TRBJ1-3, the V gene TRBV5-4; D remains ambiguous. The V end lost 4 bases, the J end lost 0 bases, and 11 bases lay between the germline ends. Germline loops: CDR1 SGHNT, CDR2 YYREEE (reference sequence). The CDR3 sequence is 15 residues long. CDR3 in amino acids: CASSEDWASGNTIYF. In DNA form, the CDR3 reads TGTGCCAGCAGCGAGGACTGGGCCTCTGGAAACACCATATATTTT.

This chain uses TRBV30 with TRBJ2-1; 10 bases are shared with TRBD2. The germline CDR1 and CDR2 sequences are GTSNPN and SVGIG (reference sequence). Losses at the gene ends were 5 bases for V and 5 bases for J; bases not matched to a gene: 9. The CDR3 has 15 amino acids. The CDR3 protein is CAWRGGLASNNEQFF. In DNA, the CDR3 is TGTGCCTGGCGGGGGGGACTAGCGAGTAACAATGAGCAGTTCTTC.

This CDR3 reads CSVEVALQEQYF. CDR3 nucleotide sequence: TGCAGCGTTGAAGTCGCCCTTCAAGAGCAGTACTTC. The V gene is TRBV29-1, the J gene TRBJ2-5; D call uncertain. From germline, CDR1 is SQVTM and CDR2 ANQGSEA. The CDR3 sequence is 12 residues long. Trimming cost V 1 base and J 11 bases, with 14 bases left between them. Supplemented by reference TRBV29-1 and TRBJ2-5, the full variable domain reads SAVISQKPSRDICQRGTSLTIQCQVDSQVTMMFWYRQQPGQSLTLIATANQGSEATYESGFVIDKFPISRPNLTFSTLTVSNMSPEDSSIYLCSVEVALQEQYFGPGTRLLVL.

The J gene is TRBJ1-1, the V gene TRBV6-6, with unresolved D. The ends were cut back, 0 bases at V and 5 bases at J, with 7 bases in the middle. Germline CDR1 reads MNHNY; CDR2 reads SVGAGI (reference sequence). CDR3 length: 13 residues. The CDR3 loop reads CASSYSMTTEAFF. The DNA of the CDR3 is TGTGCCAGCAGTTACTCTATGACAACTGAAGCTTTCTTT.

The genes are TRBV6-5 and TRBJ2-7; 8 bases are shared with TRBD2. This CDR3 comprises 13 residues. V trimming: 6 bases; J trimming: 9 bases; junction bases outside the gene matches: 10. Germline V lookup: CDR1 MNHEY, CDR2 SVGAGI. Written as DNA, the CDR3 is TGTGCCAGCAGCCGCCCGGGGGGGGTTTCGCAGTACTTC. This codes for CASSRPGGVSQYF.

The chain uses TRBV2 and TRBJ2-5; weak D call: TRBD2 (5 bases). V was shortened by 7 bases and J by 2 bases, with 14 bases between the two germline ends. CDR3 size: 14 residues. Germline V gene lookup returns CDR1 SNHLY and CDR2 FYNNEI. The CDR3 sequence: CASTLRALQETQYF. DNA of the CDR3: TGTGCCAGCACCCTGAGGGCACTTCAAGAGACCCAGTACTTC.